This TCR beta chain was retrieved from a study of neurological immune-mediated disorders (dated by TCRdb to the late 2010s). Turning to the overall study: Among the roughly 34 multiple sclerosis patients, relapsing-remitting MS was present in roughly 30 and secondary progressive MS was present in 3. The study compared peripheral blood TCR-beta repertoires of HTLV-I-associated myelopathy (HAM/TSP) patients, multiple sclerosis patients and healthy controls using UMI-based sequencing. Alongside PBMC samples, the set of some 100 TCR-beta libraries contained longitudinal samples, technical triplicates, and paired CD4+ and CD8+ T-cell subsets that had been sorted. The cohort comprised about 68 subjects: some 15 HAM/TSP patients, 35 or so multiple sclerosis patients and around 20 healthy controls. General findings and caveats noted by the study authors: In phylogenetic analysis, the repertoires of 18 of 34 MS patients grouped into a cluster of related CDR3 sequences, which suggests a possible signature at the repertoire level. TCR clonal expansion was highest in HAM/TSP patients and lowest in MS patients, with MS patients falling below even healthy controls. No identical CDR3 amino acid sequences were found to be shared among expanded clones across subjects, suggesting that TCR-beta repertoires were private in all groups. The MS cluster showed no association with clinical or MRI features, and the authors stated that larger cohorts are needed.

The CDR3 is 20 residues long, ends included. Of the read, only the CDR3 DNA is kept; its 60 bases are in frame from base 1. Reading the germline V gene gives CDR1 SGHRS and CDR2 YFSETQ. V loses 0 bases, J loses 4 bases, and the germline ends lie 26 bases apart. Unsorted PBMC libraries were generated from 2 million PBMCs stored in RNAlater at -80 °C until RNA extraction. The multiple sclerosis patients were enrolled in a US clinical protocol that used magnetic resonance imaging to evaluate disease progression. Peripheral blood underwent Ficoll-Hypaque density gradient centrifugation to isolate PBMCs, which were then cryopreserved in liquid nitrogen. Remarks on this clonotype: It lacks a known antigen. The conserved phenylalanine or tryptophan is not found at the CDR3 terminus, so this likely reflects a read error.

cDNA was synthesized by template-switch 5'RACE using a primer carrying a 10-nucleotide random unique molecular identifier by which each TCR transcript was tagged. Every sequencing run yielded over 170 million TCR-beta sequences covering 15-18 subjects. The RNeasy kit was used for extraction of total RNA. The KAPA Real-time Library Amplification kit was used to amplify TCR-beta VDJ regions with primers targeting the TCR constant region and the 5'RACE anchor. Sample indexes and Illumina adaptors were added in a first PCR, and a second PCR then increased library yield. After Ampure bead purification, the roughly 650 bp TCR product was size-selected on a 2% E-gel SizeSelection system. Before pooling, libraries had their quality checked on a Bioanalyzer, their concentration measured with Qubit, and their quantity determined with the Kapa Library Quantification kit. An Illumina HiSeq 2500 sequenced the libraries paired-end 2 x 150 bp. To increase sequence diversity, roughly 23-30% phiX was spiked into each library pool. In the original analysis: The UMI-based MiGEC pipeline processed quality-filtered reads and removed over 75% of raw TCR sequences during error correction. IMGT germline references were used for aligning VDJ genes, and each clonotype was defined as a unique CDR3 amino acid sequence together with its V-J genes. Clonal expansion, Shannon diversity and CDR3 relatedness (CalcPairwiseDistances, ClusterSamples) were evaluated with VDJtools, and phylogenetic trees were built with CLCbio workbench. Clones with at least 8 unique UMIs were defined as expanded, with this threshold being based on coefficient-of-variation modelling across technical triplicates. Clones were called with MiXCR by TCRdb after fastp trimmed the public reads at Q25, and only in-frame beta chains were retained. Each entry merges the rows of one CDR3 protein and shows their most common DNA and genes. TCRdb, not the original authors, processed these V and J calls. This sample gives about 66,000 distinct CDR3 sequences in total; around 4.2% of them show up just once. The top ten hold approximately 1.2% of the sample.

The V gene is TRBV5-1 and the J gene is TRBJ1-5; tentative D gene TRBD1, with 6 bases matching. The clonotype originates from a man aged 25-40 years with multiple sclerosis. The source material was PBMCs. The bases are TGCGCCAGCAGCTTGGTCGCGATCACCTCAGGGGATGGGGATAATCAGCCCCAGCATAAT. Its protein is CASSLVAITSGDGDNQPQHN.